These 17 T cell receptor beta chains share one sample of origin, sequenced in a study of CD8 T cells in ankylosing spondylitis. Via MiXCR, TCRdb re-called the 5' RACE reads, giving one row per CDR3 protein. In the table there are 150,000 to 200,000 distinct CDR3 sequences, approximately 16% of which are singletons. The material sequenced was blood, either unsorted or a sorted T cell fraction (not recorded which). Receptors were obtained from a male donor with ankylosing spondylitis or in good health (not recorded which).

This clonotype was found many times. The chain has TRBV20-1 and TRBJ2-7; D is perhaps TRBD1 or TRBD2 (5 bases each). The CDR3 loop spans 13 amino acids. V lost 5 bases and J 4 bases, leaving 15 bases between the germline ends. CDR1 is DFQATT, CDR2 SNEGSKA, per germline (reference sequence). The CDR3 here is CSALGREGYEQYF. The CDR3 DNA follows: TGCAGTGCTCTGGGCCGAGAGGGGTACGAGCAGTACTTC.

This clonotype was counted many times. This chain links TRBV5-1 with TRBJ2-7; 7 nucleotides match TRBD1. The V gene's germline CDR1 is SGHRS and CDR2 YFSETQ. The CDR3 consists of 14 residues. V shed 2 bases, J shed 5 bases, and the junction held 7 bases outside the gene matches. In nucleotides, the CDR3 is TGCGCCAGCAGCTTACAGACAGGGAGCCACGAGCAGTACTTC. Translation gives CASSLQTGSHEQYF.

Many counts were recorded for this clonotype. The chain has TRBV20-1 and TRBJ1-5, with D uncertain. CDR3 length equals 14 residues. The V gene's germline CDR1 is DFQATT and CDR2 SNEGSKA (reference sequence). Trimming left V 3 bases short and J 0 bases short, with 9 bases between. This CDR3 reads CSASWSNSNQPQHF. Written as DNA, the CDR3 is TGCAGTGCTAGCTGGAGTAATAGCAATCAGCCCCAGCATTTT.

This clonotype was recorded at least ten times. The chain has TRBV5-1 and TRBJ2-3; 10 bases agree with TRBD2. Germline V CDR1 and CDR2: SGHRS, YFSETQ. The length of the CDR3 is 16 residues. The V and J ends lost 0 bases and 0 bases, in that order; junction bases with no gene match: 1. For the CDR3, the DNA is TGCGCCAGCAGCTTGGGGACTAGCGGCAGCACAGATACGCAGTATTTT. Protein sequence: CASSLGTSGSTDTQYF.

The table lists this clonotype with many counts. The V call is TRBV5-1, the J call TRBJ1-4, with D unclear. Germline CDR1 reads SGHRS; CDR2 reads YFSETQ. The CDR3 has 14 amino acids. V gave up 1 base and J gave up 8 bases, with 12 bases separating them. The CDR3 DNA sequence: TGCGCCAGCAGCTTGACTCGAGGTGGCGAAAAACTGTTTTTT. Amino acids: CASSLTRGGEKLFF.

The sample holds many counts of this clonotype. The chain couples TRBV6-1 to TRBJ2-5; 9 nucleotides match TRBD1. CDR3 length: 13 amino acids. Per germline, CDR1 MNHNS and CDR2 SASEGT. V gave up 8 bases and J gave up 7 bases; unmatched junction bases: 8. The CDR3 loop reads CASLQGAEATQYF. The DNA for the CDR3 is TGTGCCAGCTTACAGGGGGCGGAGGCGACCCAGTACTTC.

This clonotype has a handful of counts. V is TRBV20-1 and J is TRBJ2-5; D might be TRBD2 (5 bases). Germline values: CDR1 DFQATT, CDR2 SNEGSKA (reference sequence). The CDR3 sequence is 13 residues long. V lost 6 bases and J lost 5, with 16 bases in between. The CDR3 DNA is TGCAGTGCGACGAGCGGTATCTCGGAGACCCAGTACTTC. Residues: CSATSGISETQYF.

This clonotype came up many times. V usage is TRBV12-3 or TRBV12-4 and J usage is TRBJ2-1; tentatively, D is TRBD2 (6 bases). V was shortened by 4 bases and J by 7 bases, with 14 bases between the two germline ends. The CDR3 covers 14 residues. CDR3 in DNA: TGTGCCAGCAGTTCCCGGAGGGAGAGAAATGAGCAGTTCTTC. The encoded protein is CASSSRRERNEQFF.

Many counts were recorded for this clonotype. The genes are TRBV9 and TRBJ2-3; D unclear. The CDR3 spans 14 residues. Looked up from germline, CDR1 is SGDLS and CDR2 is YYNGEE. The ends were cut back, 0 bases at V and 5 bases at J, with 10 bases in the middle. Written as DNA, the CDR3 is TGTGCCAGCAGCGTAGGCCCCTCTGGAGATACGCAGTATTTT. Its protein product is CASSVGPSGDTQYF.

This clonotype was recorded only once. Here the CDR3 DNA reads TGCAGTGCTTTTCGACAGGGCAGAGATACGCAGTATTTT. Translated, it gives CSAFRQGRDTQYF. J is TRBJ2-3 and V is TRBV20-1, with 7 bases that match TRBD1. The CDR3 contains 13 residues. The V gene's germline CDR1 is DFQATT and CDR2 SNEGSKA (reference sequence). V shed 5 bases and J 5 bases; nucleotides not matched to a gene: 7.

The chain recombines TRBV20-1 with TRBJ2-7; 9 bases map to TRBD1. This CDR3 comprises 14 residues. V gave up 5 bases and J gave up 5 bases; unmatched junction bases: 10. Germline V gene data show CDR1 as DFQATT and CDR2 as SNEGSKA (reference sequence). The CDR3, as DNA: TGCAGTGCTCAAACCGGGACAGGGATCAACGAGCAGTACTTC. It translates to CSAQTGTGINEQYF.

Ten or more counts support this clonotype. The chain is built from TRBV9 and TRBJ2-2; the D gene could be TRBD1 or TRBD2 (5 bases each). V lost 10 bases and J lost 1, with 11 bases in between. The germline V gene has CDR1 SGDLS and CDR2 YYNGEE. The CDR3 runs to 13 residues. In nucleotides, the CDR3 is TGTGCCTCCGGGACGGTGAACACCGGGGAGCTGTTTTTT. This codes for CASGTVNTGELFF.

This clonotype showed up just once. The chain couples TRBV5-1 to TRBJ1-2; 7 positions agree with TRBD1. The V segment lost 3 bases and the J segment 7 bases; nucleotides outside the gene matches: 9. The CDR3 totals 14 residues. Per germline, CDR1 SGHRS and CDR2 YFSETQ. Here the CDR3 DNA reads TGCGCCAGCAGCTCCGGACAGGTCGTCTCTGGCTACACCTTC. It translates to CASSSGQVVSGYTF.

This clonotype was observed a few times. The gene calls are TRBV7-2 and TRBJ2-1; D is possibly TRBD1 (6 bases). The CDR3 has 15 residues. With 8 bases removed from V and 0 bases from J, the gap between germline ends came to 14 bases. Germline CDR1 and CDR2: SGHTA and FQGNSA. The CDR3 region has the DNA TGTGCCAGCGCGTTACAGGGTAGCTCCTACAATGAGCAGTTCTTC. Translation gives CASALQGSSYNEQFF.

This clonotype was picked up many times. J is TRBJ1-1 and V is TRBV20-1; D remains ambiguous. The CDR3 extends over 15 amino acids. From germline, CDR1 is DFQATT and CDR2 SNEGSKA (reference sequence). The V gene lost 0 bases and the J gene lost 7 bases, with 18 bases spanning the gap. The CDR3 reads CSARDRVEGLVEAFF. CDR3 DNA sequence: TGCAGTGCTAGAGATAGGGTTGAGGGTCTAGTTGAAGCTTTCTTT.

The chain joins TRBV5-1 to TRBJ1-1; 8 nucleotides align to TRBD1. There are 16 residues in the CDR3. V was clipped by 4 bases and J by 1 base; unmatched bases: 9. Germline values: CDR1 SGHRS, CDR2 YFSETQ. The CDR3 sequence: CASSPQGASPNTEAFF. The CDR3 DNA sequence: TGCGCCAGCAGCCCCCAGGGGGCATCCCCGAACACTGAAGCTTTCTTT.

V and J are TRBV12-3 or TRBV12-4 and TRBJ2-1, with D perhaps matching TRBD2 (6 bases). The CDR3 spans 14 residues. Trimming removed 3 bases from V and 8 bases from J, with 14 bases in between. The CDR3: CASSFSGSRDEQFF. The CDR3, as DNA: TGTGCCAGCAGTTTCTCCGGGAGCCGGGATGAGCAGTTCTTC.